The source of this T cell receptor (beta chain) is a study of Ad26.COV2.S vaccination and SARS-CoV-2 variants. Study-wide results and limits: Across vaccine and placebo recipients, the breadth of non-spike TCRs was similar. Total responses of T cells may have been underestimated by the analyses of TCR breadth and depth.

The protocol was immunoSEQ multiplex PCR, while the TCRdb copy is restricted to in-frame clones and leaves out a portion. The sample has hundreds of thousands of clones, 75% to 95% seen once. A remark on this clone: What it recognizes is unknown.

Specified treatment: around 19 received Ad26.COV2.S at low or high dose, single or two shots; about 5 received placebo; per-sample allocation not given. At day 63 after the first vaccine or placebo injection, samples were drawn. Within Boston, the person who donated was an adult of 18-55 years. CDR1 and CDR2 from the germline V gene are MNHNY and SVGAGI (reference sequence). This CDR3 comprises 16 residues. V dropped 0 bases and J dropped 7 bases, with 15 bases sitting between them. The chain combines TRBV6-6 with TRBJ1-4; D is perhaps TRBD1 (6 bases). This clonotype was sampled from a person between 18 and 59 years old who received the Ad26.COV2.S COVID-19 vaccine or a placebo. This sample comprised peripheral blood, obtained in a trial of Ad26.COV2.S vaccine versus placebo. CDR3 sequence reads: CASSYSELGQIEKLFF. The CDR3 nucleotides read TGTGCCAGCAGTTACTCGGAGCTGGGACAAATTGAAAAACTGTTTTTT.